Shown below are 9 T cell receptor beta chains from a single sample sequenced in a study of T cell responses to AZD1222 COVID-19 vaccine. TCRdb keeps only in-frame clones here, not all; method: immunoSEQ multiplex PCR. The repertoire holds 200,000 or so clones, with over 80% as singletons. The sample was peripheral blood, taken on day 0 of MenACWY control vaccination. Receptors were obtained from an adult in good health.

The V gene is TRBV6-5, the J gene TRBJ2-3; unclear D gene. Germline V gene lookup returns CDR1 MNHEY and CDR2 SVGAGI. This CDR3 comprises 15 residues. V lost 5 bases to trimming and J lost 2 bases, with 14 bases between them. The CDR3 loop is CASSKTRSPTDTQYF. The CDR3 bases are TGTGCCAGCAGTAAAACCCGCTCCCCCACAGATACGCAGTATTTT.

This clone occurred once. The chain carries TRBV10-3 and TRBJ2-3, with D possibly being TRBD2 (7 bases). The CDR3 consists of 16 residues. V was clipped by 6 bases and J by 1 base, with 17 bases between them. Germline CDR1 and CDR2: ENHRY and SYGVKD. CDR3 protein: CAISLTGEGGTDTQYF. In DNA form, the CDR3 reads TGTGCCATCAGCCTGACGGGGGAGGGGGGCACAGATACGCAGTATTTT.

J is TRBJ2-5 and V is TRBV6-2 or TRBV6-3, with D uncertain. V was shortened by 2 bases and J by 4 bases, with 17 bases between the two germline ends. CDR1 is MNHEY, CDR2 SVGEGT, per germline. The CDR3 is 16 residues long. The CDR3 DNA reads as TGTGCCAGCAGTTACCGGGTCACAGAAATAGGAGAGACCCAGTACTTC. Residues: CASSYRVTEIGETQYF.

The V gene is TRBV4-1, the J gene TRBJ1-2; 8 nucleotides line up with TRBD1. The J segment lost 4 bases and the V segment lost 0 bases, leaving 4 bases of the junction unmatched. The V gene's germline CDR1 is MGHRA and CDR2 YSYEKL. The CDR3 has 15 amino acids. CDR3: CASSQDSTGVYGYTF. The CDR3, as DNA: TGCGCCAGCAGCCAAGATTCGACAGGGGTCTATGGCTACACCTTC.

This clone came up once. V and J are TRBV10-3 and TRBJ1-1, with D hard to call. There are 13 residues in the CDR3. Germline CDR1 reads ENHRY; CDR2 reads SYGVKD. V lost 10 bases to trimming and J lost 3 bases, with 15 bases between them. The CDR3 spells CATRLREDTEAFF. The DNA of the CDR3 is TGTGCCACACGACTGCGGGAGGACACTGAAGCTTTCTTT.

V usage is TRBV5-4 and J usage is TRBJ2-1, with 9 bases matching TRBD2. This CDR3 is built from 15 residues. Losses at the gene ends were 5 bases for V and 9 bases for J; bases not matched to a gene: 12. Germline V lookup: CDR1 SGHNT, CDR2 YYREEE (reference sequence). This chain's CDR3 is CASRAGTSTMGEQFF. CDR3 bases: TGTGCCAGCAGGGCCGGGACTAGCACAATGGGTGAGCAGTTCTTC.

V gene TRBV2 combines with J gene TRBJ1-1; D ambiguous. V was pared by 7 bases and J by 0 bases, with 3 bases between. The CDR3 has 11 residues. Germline V CDR1 and CDR2: SNHLY, FYNNEI. CDR3 sequence: CASMLNTEAFF. In DNA form, the CDR3 reads TGTGCCAGCATGCTGAACACTGAAGCTTTCTTT.

The rearrangement links TRBV2 to TRBJ1-2, with D perhaps TRBD1 (6 bases). The length of the CDR3 is 13 residues. Trimming took 4 bases from V and 4 from J, leaving 10 bases between them. Germline CDR1 is SNHLY and CDR2 is FYNNEI. The CDR3 DNA sequence: TGTGCCAGCAGTGTTGGACAGATCTATGGCTACACCTTC. Residues: CASSVGQIYGYTF.

This CDR3 is CASSSRRTRTRSNQPQHF. The CDR3 DNA sequence: TGTGCCAGCAGCTCCAGACGGACGCGAACCCGTAGCAATCAGCCCCAGCATTTT. V and J are TRBV28 and TRBJ1-5; D gene unclear. There are 18 residues in the CDR3. Germline lookup yields CDR1 MDHEN and CDR2 SYDVKM. Between the trimmed V and J ends, which lost 6 bases and 0 bases, there was a span of 21 bases.